This paragraph reports one TCR beta chain. This record comes from a study of blood T cell repertoires in COVID-19. Methods used by the authors: Amplification with reference gene primers provided the estimates of nucleated cell counts. The assay was immunoSEQ multiplex PCR, and TCRdb's table has in-frame clones only and misses some. Clonal size and the V and J genes are those of that table, whereas D and trimming came from the DNA. The sample has roughly 150,000 clones, 60% to 85% seen once. The germline V and J ends were trimmed by 3 bases and 6 bases, with 21 bases remaining between them. The CDR3 contains 16 residues. Germline assignment: CDR1 GTSNPN and CDR2 SVGIG (reference sequence).

Sequencing input: peripheral blood. The TCR sequence derives from a man aged 55 to 70 with acute or convalescent COVID-19. The V call is TRBV30, the J call TRBJ1-5, with a tentative D call TRBD1 (6 bases). The CDR3 sequence is CAWSSKGHRTTQPQHF. The DNA for the CDR3 is TGTGCCTGGAGCTCTAAGGGACATCGAACAACTCAGCCCCAGCATTTT.